This TCR beta chain was identified in a study of blood T cell repertoires in COVID-19. Overall study: Acute and convalescent COVID-19 samples came from the United States, Italy and Spain. From T cells, B-cell-depleted T cells, or PBMCs came the material, which was cDNA or gDNA.

As processed by the authors: Estimated nucleated cell counts came from reference gene primer amplification. Profiling relied on immunoSEQ multiplex PCR, and the TCRdb table lists in-frame clones only, not all of them. The V and J calls and clone size are taken from that table; D and trimming were inferred from the DNA. The sample shows 400,000 to 550,000 clones, around 88% of them seen only once. The CDR3 is 13 residues long. V lost 4 bases to trimming and J lost 10 bases, with 14 bases between them. CDR1 is SGHTA and CDR2 is FQGNSA in the germline V gene. Input material: peripheral blood. The origin of this receptor is a woman in her thirties with acute or convalescent COVID-19. V is TRBV7-2 and J is TRBJ2-1; no clear D gene. The CDR3: CASSSRIQYEQFF. The CDR3 DNA reads TGTGCCAGCAGCTCCCGAATACAATACGAGCAGTTCTTC.